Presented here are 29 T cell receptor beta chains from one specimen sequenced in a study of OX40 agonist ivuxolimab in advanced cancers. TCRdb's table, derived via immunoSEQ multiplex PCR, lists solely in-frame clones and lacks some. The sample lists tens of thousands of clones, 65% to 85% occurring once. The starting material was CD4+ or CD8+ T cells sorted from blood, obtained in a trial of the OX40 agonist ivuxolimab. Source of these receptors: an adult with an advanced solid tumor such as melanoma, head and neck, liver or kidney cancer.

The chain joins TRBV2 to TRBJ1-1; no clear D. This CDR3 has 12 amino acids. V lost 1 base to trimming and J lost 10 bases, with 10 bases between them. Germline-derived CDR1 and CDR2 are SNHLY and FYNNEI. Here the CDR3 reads CASSEGPGTAFF. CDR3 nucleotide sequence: TGTGCCAGCAGTGAAGGTCCAGGTACAGCTTTCTTT.

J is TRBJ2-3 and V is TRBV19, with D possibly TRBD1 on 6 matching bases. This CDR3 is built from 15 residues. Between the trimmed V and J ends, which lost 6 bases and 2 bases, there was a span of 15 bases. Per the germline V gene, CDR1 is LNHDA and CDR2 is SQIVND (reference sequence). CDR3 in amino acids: CASRGSGAYTDTQYF. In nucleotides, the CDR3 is TGTGCCAGTAGAGGGTCAGGGGCCTACACAGATACGCAGTATTTT.

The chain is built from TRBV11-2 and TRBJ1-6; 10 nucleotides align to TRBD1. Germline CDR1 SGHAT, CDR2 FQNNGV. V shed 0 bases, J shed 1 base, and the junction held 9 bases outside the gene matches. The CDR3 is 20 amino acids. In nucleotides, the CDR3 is TGTGCCAGCAGCTTAGAAGGAACCCCGGGACAGGGGTCCTATAATTCACCCCTCCACTTT. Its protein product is CASSLEGTPGQGSYNSPLHF.

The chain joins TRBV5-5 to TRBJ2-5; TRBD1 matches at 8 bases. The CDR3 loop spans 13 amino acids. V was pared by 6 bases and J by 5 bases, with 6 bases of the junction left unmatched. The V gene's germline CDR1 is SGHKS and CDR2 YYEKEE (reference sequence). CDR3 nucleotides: TGTGCCAGCATAAGGACAGGGAGGGAGACCCAGTACTTC. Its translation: CASIRTGRETQYF.

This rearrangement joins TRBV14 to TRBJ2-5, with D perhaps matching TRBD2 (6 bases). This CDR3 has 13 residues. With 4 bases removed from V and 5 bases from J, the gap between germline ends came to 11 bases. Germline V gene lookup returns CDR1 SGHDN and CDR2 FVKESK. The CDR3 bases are TGTGCCAGCAGCCGTTCGGCGGGGGAGACCCAGTACTTC. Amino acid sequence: CASSRSAGETQYF.

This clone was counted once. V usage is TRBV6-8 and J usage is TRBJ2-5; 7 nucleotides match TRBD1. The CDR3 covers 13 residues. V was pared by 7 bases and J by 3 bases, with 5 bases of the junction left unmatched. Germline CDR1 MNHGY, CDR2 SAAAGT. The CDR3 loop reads CASNPGQKETQYF. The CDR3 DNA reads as TGTGCCAGCAACCCGGGACAGAAAGAGACCCAGTACTTC.

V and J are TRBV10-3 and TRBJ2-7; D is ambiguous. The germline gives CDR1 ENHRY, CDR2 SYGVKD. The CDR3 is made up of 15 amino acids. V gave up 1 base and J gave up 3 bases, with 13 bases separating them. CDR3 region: CAISEYQSPNYEQYF. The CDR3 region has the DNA TGTGCCATCAGTGAGTACCAGTCACCTAACTACGAGCAGTACTTC.

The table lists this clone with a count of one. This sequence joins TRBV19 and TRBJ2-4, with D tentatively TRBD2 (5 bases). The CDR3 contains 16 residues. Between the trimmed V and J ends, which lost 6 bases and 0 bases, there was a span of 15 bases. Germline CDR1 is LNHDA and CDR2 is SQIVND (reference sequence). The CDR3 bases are TGTGCCAGTAGGGACGAGGGTGGTCTAGCCAAAAACATTCAGTACTTC. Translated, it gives CASRDEGGLAKNIQYF.

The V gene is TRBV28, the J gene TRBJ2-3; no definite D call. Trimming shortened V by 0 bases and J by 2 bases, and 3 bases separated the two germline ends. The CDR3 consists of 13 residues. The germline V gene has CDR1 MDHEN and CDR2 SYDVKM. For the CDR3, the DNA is TGTGCCAGCAGTTTATGGGACACAGATACGCAGTATTTT. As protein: CASSLWDTDTQYF.

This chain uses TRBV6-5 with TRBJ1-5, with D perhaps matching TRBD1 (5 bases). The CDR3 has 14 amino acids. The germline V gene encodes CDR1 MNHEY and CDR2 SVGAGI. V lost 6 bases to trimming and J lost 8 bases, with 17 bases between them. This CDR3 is CASRGTARGEPQHF. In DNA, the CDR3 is TGTGCCAGCAGGGGGACGGCGCGGGGGGAGCCCCAGCATTTT.

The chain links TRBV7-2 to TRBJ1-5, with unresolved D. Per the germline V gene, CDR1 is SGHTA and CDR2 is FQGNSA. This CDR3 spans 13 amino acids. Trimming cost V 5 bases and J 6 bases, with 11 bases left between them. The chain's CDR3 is CASSTKHGQPQHF. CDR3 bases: TGTGCCAGCAGCACCAAGCACGGTCAGCCCCAGCATTTT.

The CDR3 loop reads CASRPISSEQFF. The DNA of the CDR3 is TGTGCCAGTAGGCCCATCTCCAGTGAGCAGTTCTTC. This rearrangement joins TRBV19 to TRBJ2-1; D remains ambiguous. The V gene's germline CDR1 is LNHDA and CDR2 SQIVND (reference sequence). Trimming removed 6 bases from V and 9 bases from J, with 12 bases in between. The CDR3 is 12 residues long.

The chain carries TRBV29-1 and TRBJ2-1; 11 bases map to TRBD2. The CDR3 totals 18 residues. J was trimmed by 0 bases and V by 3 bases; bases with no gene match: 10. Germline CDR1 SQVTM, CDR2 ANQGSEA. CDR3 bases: TGCAGCGTTGAGTCTTCACTAGCGGGGGCAAGCTCCTACAATGAGCAGTTCTTC. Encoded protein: CSVESSLAGASSYNEQFF.

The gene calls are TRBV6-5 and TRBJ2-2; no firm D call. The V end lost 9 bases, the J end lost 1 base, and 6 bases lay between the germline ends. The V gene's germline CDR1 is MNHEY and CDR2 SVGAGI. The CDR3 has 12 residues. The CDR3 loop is CASRWNTGELFF. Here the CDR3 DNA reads TGTGCCAGTCGTTGGAACACCGGGGAGCTGTTTTTT.

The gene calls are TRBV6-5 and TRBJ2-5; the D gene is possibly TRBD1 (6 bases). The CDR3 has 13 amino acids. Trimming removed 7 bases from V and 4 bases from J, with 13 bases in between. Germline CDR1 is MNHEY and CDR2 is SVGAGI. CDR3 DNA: TGTGCCAGCACCGAGACAGGCATAGAGACCCAGTACTTC. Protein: CASTETGIETQYF.

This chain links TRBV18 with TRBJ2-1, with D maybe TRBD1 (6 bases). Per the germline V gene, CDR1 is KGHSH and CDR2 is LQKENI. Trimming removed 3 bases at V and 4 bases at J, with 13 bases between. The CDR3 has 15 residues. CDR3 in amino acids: CASSPTGTRYNEQFF. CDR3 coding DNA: TGTGCCAGCTCACCGACCGGGACACGTTACAATGAGCAGTTCTTC.

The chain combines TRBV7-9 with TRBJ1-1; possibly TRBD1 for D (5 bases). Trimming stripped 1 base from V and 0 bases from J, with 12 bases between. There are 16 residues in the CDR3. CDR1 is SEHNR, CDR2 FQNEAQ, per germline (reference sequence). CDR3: CASSLVRAGLNTEAFF. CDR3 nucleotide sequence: TGTGCCAGCAGCTTAGTACGTGCAGGGTTGAACACTGAAGCTTTCTTT.

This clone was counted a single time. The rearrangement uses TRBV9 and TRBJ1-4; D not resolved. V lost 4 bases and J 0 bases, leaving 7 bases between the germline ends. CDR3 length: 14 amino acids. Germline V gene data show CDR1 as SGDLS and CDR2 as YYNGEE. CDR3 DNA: TGTGCCAGCAGCCTGAGTGCAACTAATGAAAAACTGTTTTTT. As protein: CASSLSATNEKLFF.

CDR3: CASSESGRIYEQYF. For the CDR3, the DNA is TGTGCCAGCAGTGAAAGTGGCCGGATCTACGAGCAGTACTTC. The chain combines TRBV6-1 with TRBJ2-7; D is unresolved. V was shortened by 2 bases and J by 3 bases, with 11 bases between the two germline ends. The CDR3 contains 14 residues. Per germline, CDR1 MNHNS and CDR2 SASEGT.

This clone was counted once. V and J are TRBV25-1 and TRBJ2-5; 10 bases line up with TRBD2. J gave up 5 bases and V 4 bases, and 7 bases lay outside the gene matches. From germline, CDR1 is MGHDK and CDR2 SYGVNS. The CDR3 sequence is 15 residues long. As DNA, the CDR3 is TGTGCCAGCAGTGCAGGTAGCGGGGGGACCGAGACCCAGTACTTC. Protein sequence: CASSAGSGGTETQYF.

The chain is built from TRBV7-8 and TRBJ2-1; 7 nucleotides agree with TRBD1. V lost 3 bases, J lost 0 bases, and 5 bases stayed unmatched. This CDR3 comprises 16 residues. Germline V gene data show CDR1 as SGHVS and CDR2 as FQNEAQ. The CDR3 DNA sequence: TGTGCCAGCAGCTTTCAGGGGGTGACCTCCTACAATGAGCAGTTCTTC. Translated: CASSFQGVTSYNEQFF. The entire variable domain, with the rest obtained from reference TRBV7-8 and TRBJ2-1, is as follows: GAGVSQSPRYKVAKRGQDVALRCDPISGHVSLFWYQQALGQGPEFLTYFQNEAQLDKSGLPSDRFFAERPEGSVSTLKIQRTQQEDSAVYLCASSFQGVTSYNEQFFGPGTRLTVL.

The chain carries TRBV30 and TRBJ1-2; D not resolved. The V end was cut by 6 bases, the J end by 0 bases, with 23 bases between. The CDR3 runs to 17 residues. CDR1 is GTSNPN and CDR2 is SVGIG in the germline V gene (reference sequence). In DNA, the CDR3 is TGTGCCTGTTCTCTTGGGAACAGAGCAACGGCTAACTATGGCTACACCTTC. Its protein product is CACSLGNRATANYGYTF.

In DNA, the CDR3 is TGTGCCAGCAGTTACGGTTCGAGGAATTCACCCCTCCACTTT. It yields the protein CASSYGSRNSPLHF. The chain joins TRBV6-5 to TRBJ1-6; D gene unclear. CDR1 is MNHEY, CDR2 SVGAGI, per germline. The CDR3 contains 14 residues. Trimming removed 2 bases from V and 7 bases from J, with 9 bases in between.

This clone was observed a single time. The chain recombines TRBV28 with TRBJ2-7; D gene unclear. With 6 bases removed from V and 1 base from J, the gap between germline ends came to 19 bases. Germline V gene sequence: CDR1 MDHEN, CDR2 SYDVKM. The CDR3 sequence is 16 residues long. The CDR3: CASRSWAVVDSYEQYF. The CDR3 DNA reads TGTGCCAGCAGGTCCTGGGCAGTGGTCGATTCCTACGAGCAGTACTTC. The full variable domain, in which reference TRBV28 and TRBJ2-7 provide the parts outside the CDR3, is DVKVTQSSRYLVKRTGEKVFLECVQDMDHENMFWYRQDPGLGLRLIYFSYDVKMKEKGDIPEGYSVSREKKERFSLILESASTNQTSMYLCASRSWAVVDSYEQYFGPGTRLTVT.

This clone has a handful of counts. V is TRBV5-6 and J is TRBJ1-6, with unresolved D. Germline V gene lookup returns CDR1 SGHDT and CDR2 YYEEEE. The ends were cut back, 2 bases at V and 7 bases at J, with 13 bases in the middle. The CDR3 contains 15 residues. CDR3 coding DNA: TGTGCCAGCAGCTTTGGATGGGCCAGGAATTCACCCCTCCACTTT. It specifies CASSFGWARNSPLHF.

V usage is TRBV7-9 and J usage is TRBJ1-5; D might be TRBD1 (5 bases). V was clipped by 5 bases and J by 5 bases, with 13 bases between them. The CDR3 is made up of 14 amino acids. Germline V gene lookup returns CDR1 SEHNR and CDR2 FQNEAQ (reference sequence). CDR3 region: CASSPQGRDQPQHF. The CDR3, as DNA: TGTGCCAGCAGCCCTCAGGGTAGAGATCAGCCCCAGCATTTT.

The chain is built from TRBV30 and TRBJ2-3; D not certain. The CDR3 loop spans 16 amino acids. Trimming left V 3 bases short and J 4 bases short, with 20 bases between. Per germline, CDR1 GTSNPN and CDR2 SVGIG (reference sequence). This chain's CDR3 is CAWRIDSFNSPDTQYF. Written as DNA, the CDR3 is TGTGCCTGGAGGATAGATAGCTTTAATAGTCCAGATACGCAGTATTTT.

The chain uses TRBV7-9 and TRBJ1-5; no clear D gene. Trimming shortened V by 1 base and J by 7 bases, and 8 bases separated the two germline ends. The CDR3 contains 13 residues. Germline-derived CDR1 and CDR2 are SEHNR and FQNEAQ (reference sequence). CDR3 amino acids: CASSLVEQQPQHF. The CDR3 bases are TGTGCCAGCAGCTTAGTCGAGCAACAGCCCCAGCATTTT.

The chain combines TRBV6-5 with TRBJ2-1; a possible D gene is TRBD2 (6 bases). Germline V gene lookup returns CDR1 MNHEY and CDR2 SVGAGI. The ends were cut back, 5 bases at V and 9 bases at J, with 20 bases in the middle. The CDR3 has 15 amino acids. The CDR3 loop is CASSLELASPAEQFF. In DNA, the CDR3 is TGTGCCAGCAGTCTTGAACTAGCTAGCCCTGCTGAGCAGTTCTTC.